This T cell receptor (beta chain) was observed in a study of Graves' ophthalmopathy and Graves' hyperthyroidism. Germline assignment: CDR1 MNHEY and CDR2 SVGEGT. The V and J ends lost 4 bases and 1 base, in that order; junction bases with no gene match: 9. The CDR3 totals 16 residues. As the template, RNA transcripts were used to amplify TCR beta CDR3 regions. The first-round RT-PCR employed HTBI primers together with the Qiagen OneStep RT-PCR kit. A multiplex PCR was then performed as the second round. One entry per CDR3 protein, called by TCRdb with MiXCR from the multiplex PCR reads. This table has 200,000 to 250,000 distinct CDR3 sequences, around 28% appearing once. This clonotype was observed once.

Sequencing was performed on peripheral blood. The clonotype originates from a middle-aged man with Graves' ophthalmopathy. This sequence joins TRBV6-2 or TRBV6-3 and TRBJ1-1; 7 bases fit TRBD1. CDR3 in DNA: TGTGCCAGCAGTTGGGATCCCCAGGGGGGGAACACTGAAGCTTTCTTT. Residues: CASSWDPQGGNTEAFF.